Presented here are 9 T cell receptor beta chains from one specimen sequenced in a study of early T cells in non-severe SARS-CoV-2 infection. Via MiXCR, TCRdb re-called the 5' RACE reads, giving one row per CDR3 protein. Counted here are 70,000 or so distinct CDR3 sequences, under 15% occurring once; the ten biggest clones make up about 1.3%. Sequences were obtained from whole blood. The receptors shown here come from an adult who was a healthcare worker with PCR-confirmed SARS-CoV-2 infection or an uninfected control (not recorded which).

In its sample, this clonotype was seen many times. This chain uses TRBV30 with TRBJ2-5; D possibly corresponds to TRBD2 (5 bases). The CDR3 contains 15 residues. Germline V gives CDR1 GTSNPN, CDR2 SVGIG (reference sequence). Trimming stripped 0 bases from V and 5 bases from J, with 16 bases between. The CDR3 region has the DNA TGTGCCTGGAGTGTTGGACTCCCGGGCAAGGAGACCCAGTACTTC. Translating gives CAWSVGLPGKETQYF.

Ten or more counts support this clonotype. The genes are TRBV18 and TRBJ2-3, with TRBD1 matching 9 bases. This CDR3 contains 16 residues. V trimming: 3 bases; J trimming: 1 base; junction bases outside the gene matches: 5. The germline V gene has CDR1 KGHSH and CDR2 LQKENI. CDR3 region: CASSPRTGGRTDTQYF. CDR3 bases: TGTGCCAGCTCACCGCGTACAGGGGGCCGCACAGATACGCAGTATTTT.

This clonotype was counted only a few times. J is TRBJ2-2 and V is TRBV28; perhaps D is TRBD1 or TRBD2 (5 bases each). Germline V gene lookup returns CDR1 MDHEN and CDR2 SYDVKM. The CDR3 sequence is 14 residues long. V was clipped by 4 bases and J by 6 bases, with 12 bases between them. CDR3 protein: CASSSFPGPGELFF. CDR3 DNA: TGTGCCAGCAGTTCCTTTCCGGGACCCGGGGAGCTGTTTTTT.

This clonotype was detected a few times. CDR3 in DNA: TGCGCCAGCAGCATTGACAGCGCACAAGAGACCCAGTACTTC. It translates to CASSIDSAQETQYF. This rearrangement joins TRBV5-1 to TRBJ2-5; TRBD1 might be the D (5 bases). Germline V gene data show CDR1 as SGHRS and CDR2 as YFSETQ. The CDR3 is made up of 14 amino acids. V lost 4 bases to trimming and J lost 2 bases, with 12 bases between them.

In its sample, this clonotype was seen many times. The CDR3 nucleotides are TGTGCCAGCAGTTCCGGGTGGGGCAGCCAGCCCCAGCATTTT. As protein: CASSSGWGSQPQHF. This chain connects TRBV12-3 or TRBV12-4 to TRBJ1-5; D may be TRBD1 (5 bases). Trimming took off 4 bases at V and 7 bases at J, with 14 bases between the two ends. The CDR3 loop spans 14 amino acids.

At least ten counts were recorded for this clonotype. The V and J genes are TRBV24-1 and TRBJ2-6, with D unclear. V lost 5 bases, J lost 4 bases, and 5 bases lay in between. From germline, CDR1 is KGHDR and CDR2 SFDVKD. This CDR3 comprises 13 residues. CDR3 DNA sequence: TGTGCCACCAGTGCGTCCGGGGCCAACGTCCTGACTTTC. This translates into CATSASGANVLTF.

This clonotype has ten or more counts. This CDR3 is CASTATGVISPQHF. The CDR3 DNA sequence: TGTGCCAGCACCGCTACGGGGGTAATCAGCCCCCAGCATTTT. The V call is TRBV28, the J call TRBJ1-5; tentatively, D is TRBD1 (5 bases). Germline V gives CDR1 MDHEN, CDR2 SYDVKM. V gave up 7 bases and J gave up 10 bases, with 20 bases separating them. The CDR3 totals 14 residues.

This clonotype was found many times. CDR3 DNA sequence: TGTGCCAGCTCACCGGGACAGCCCGATTCGGGTGAGCCCCAGCATTTT. Translating gives CASSPGQPDSGEPQHF. This rearrangement joins TRBV18 to TRBJ1-5; 7 nucleotides match TRBD1. V was pared by 3 bases and J by 8 bases, with 13 bases of the junction left unmatched. CDR3 length: 16 residues. The V gene's germline CDR1 is KGHSH and CDR2 LQKENI.

This clonotype was recorded once. This sequence joins TRBV5-1 and TRBJ1-5; a weak D match, TRBD1 (5 bases). Between the trimmed V and J ends, which lost 1 base and 6 bases, there was a span of 11 bases. In germline, CDR1 is SGHRS, CDR2 YFSETQ. The CDR3 length is 14 residues. This CDR3 is CASSLQGGGQPQHF. CDR3 in DNA: TGCGCCAGCAGCTTGCAGGGCGGAGGTCAGCCCCAGCATTTT.